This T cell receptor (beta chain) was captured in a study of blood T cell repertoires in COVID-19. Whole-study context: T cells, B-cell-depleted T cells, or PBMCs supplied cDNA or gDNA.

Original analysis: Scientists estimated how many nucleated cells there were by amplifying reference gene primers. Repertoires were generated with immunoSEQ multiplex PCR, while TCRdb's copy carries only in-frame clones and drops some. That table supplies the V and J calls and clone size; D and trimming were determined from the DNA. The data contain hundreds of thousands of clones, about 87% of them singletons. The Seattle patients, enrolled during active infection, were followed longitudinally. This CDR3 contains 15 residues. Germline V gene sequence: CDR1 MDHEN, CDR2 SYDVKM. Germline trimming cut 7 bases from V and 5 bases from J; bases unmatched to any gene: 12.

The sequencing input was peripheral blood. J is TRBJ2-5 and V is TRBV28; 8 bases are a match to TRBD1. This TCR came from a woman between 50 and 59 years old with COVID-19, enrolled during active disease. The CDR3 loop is CASTIADTGGETQYF. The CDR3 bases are TGTGCCAGCACAATAGCTGACACAGGGGGGGAGACCCAGTACTTC.